The clone carrying this T cell receptor beta chain was seen a handful of times. This entry comes from a study of T-cell reconstitution after alpha-beta-depleted transplantation in children. The authors prepared the TCRbeta library with unique molecular identifiers. TCRdb re-called the PCR reads through MiXCR, storing one row per CDR3 protein. The top ten clones hold 4.5% to 6% of a sample with about half a million distinct CDR3 sequences, approximately 12% of them seen once. Per germline, CDR1 DFQATT and CDR2 SNEGSKA (reference sequence). The CDR3 is made up of 14 amino acids. Trimming stripped 0 bases from V and 6 bases from J, with 9 bases between.

This receptor was taken from a human donor who donated a stem cell graft to a child with combined immunodeficiency. Here the sequenced sample was PBMCs from the stem cell graft donor, taken from the stem cell graft. The chain employs TRBV20-1 and TRBJ1-6, with D perhaps matching TRBD1 (5 bases). The CDR3 is CSARDMGPNSPLHF. CDR3 DNA sequence: TGCAGTGCTAGAGACATGGGACCTAATTCACCCCTCCACTTT.